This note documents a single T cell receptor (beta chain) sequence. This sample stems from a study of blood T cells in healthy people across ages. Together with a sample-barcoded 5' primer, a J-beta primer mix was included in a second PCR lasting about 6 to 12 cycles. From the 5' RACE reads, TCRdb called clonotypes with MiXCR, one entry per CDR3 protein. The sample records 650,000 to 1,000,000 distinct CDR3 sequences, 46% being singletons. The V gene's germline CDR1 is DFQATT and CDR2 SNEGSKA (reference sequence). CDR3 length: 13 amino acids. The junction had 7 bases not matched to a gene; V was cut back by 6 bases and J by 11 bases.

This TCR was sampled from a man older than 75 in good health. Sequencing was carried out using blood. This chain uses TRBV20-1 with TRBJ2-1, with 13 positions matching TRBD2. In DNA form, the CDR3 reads TGCAGTGCAGGGGGACTAGCGGGAACCAAGCAGTTCTTC. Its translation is CSAGGLAGTKQFF.